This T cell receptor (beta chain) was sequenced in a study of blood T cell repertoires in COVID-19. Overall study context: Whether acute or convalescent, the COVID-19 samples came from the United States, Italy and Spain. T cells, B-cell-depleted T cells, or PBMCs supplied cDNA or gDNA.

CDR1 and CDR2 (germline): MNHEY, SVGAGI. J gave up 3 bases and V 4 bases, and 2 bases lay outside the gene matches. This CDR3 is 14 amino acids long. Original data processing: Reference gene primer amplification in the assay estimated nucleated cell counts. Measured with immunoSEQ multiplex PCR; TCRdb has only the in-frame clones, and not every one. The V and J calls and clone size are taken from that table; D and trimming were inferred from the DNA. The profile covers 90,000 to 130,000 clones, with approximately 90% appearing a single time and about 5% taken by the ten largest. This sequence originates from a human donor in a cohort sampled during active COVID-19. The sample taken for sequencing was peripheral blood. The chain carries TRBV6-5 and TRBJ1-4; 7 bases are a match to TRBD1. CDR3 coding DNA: TGTGCCAGCAGTTGGGACAGAGCTAATGAAAAACTGTTTTTT. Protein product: CASSWDRANEKLFF.